This T cell receptor beta chain was profiled in a study of T cells in Graves' hyperthyroidism and ophthalmopathy. Broader study findings: Model output signaled ophthalmopathy a median roughly 6 months ahead of onset.

CDR1 and CDR2 from the germline V gene are SGDLS and YYNGEE. Trimming stripped 6 bases from V and 1 base from J, with 13 bases between. CDR3 size: 14 residues. Many counts were recorded for this clonotype. Its antigen is as yet unknown. The investigators amplified TCR beta CDR3 regions from RNA transcripts. Carried out on the TCR CDR3, a first-round RT-PCR used the HTBI primer set. TCRdb passed the multiplex PCR reads through MiXCR, listing each CDR3 protein once. There are 200,000 to 250,000 distinct CDR3 sequences in the sample; about a sixth occur only once, and around 30% lies in the top ten. Clinical symptoms, serum thyroxine and TRAb, thyroid ultrasound and orbital computed tomography were used for the diagnoses. Fresh peripheral blood, 7.5 to 10 ml of it, supplied the PBMCs.

The specimen sequenced was blood. The V call is TRBV9, the J call TRBJ1-2; a weak D match, TRBD1 (5 bases). The clonotype originates from a woman between 18 and 30 years old with Graves' ophthalmopathy. CDR3 bases: TGTGCCAGCAACCCCTCCGGGGGTAACTATGGCTACACCTTC. This gives the protein CASNPSGGNYGYTF.